This T cell receptor beta chain was captured by sequencing in a study of blood T cell repertoires in COVID-19. The length of the CDR3 is 16 residues. J lost 7 bases, V lost 0 bases, and 8 bases had no gene match. CDR1 is LGHDT, CDR2 YNNKEL, per germline (reference sequence). Here immunoSEQ multiplex PCR was the method, and the copy in TCRdb shows in-frame clones only, minus some. The table records fewer than 350,000 clones, about 92% of them present only once. The TCR comes from a woman aged 55-75 years with COVID-19, enrolled during active disease. The sample consisted of peripheral blood. The chain combines TRBV3-1 (or the pseudogene TRBV3-2) with TRBJ1-5; 8 bases align to TRBD1. Here the CDR3 reads CASSQDPQGARQPQHF. The DNA for the CDR3 is TGTGCCAGCAGCCAAGACCCCCAGGGGGCTCGGCAGCCCCAGCATTTT.